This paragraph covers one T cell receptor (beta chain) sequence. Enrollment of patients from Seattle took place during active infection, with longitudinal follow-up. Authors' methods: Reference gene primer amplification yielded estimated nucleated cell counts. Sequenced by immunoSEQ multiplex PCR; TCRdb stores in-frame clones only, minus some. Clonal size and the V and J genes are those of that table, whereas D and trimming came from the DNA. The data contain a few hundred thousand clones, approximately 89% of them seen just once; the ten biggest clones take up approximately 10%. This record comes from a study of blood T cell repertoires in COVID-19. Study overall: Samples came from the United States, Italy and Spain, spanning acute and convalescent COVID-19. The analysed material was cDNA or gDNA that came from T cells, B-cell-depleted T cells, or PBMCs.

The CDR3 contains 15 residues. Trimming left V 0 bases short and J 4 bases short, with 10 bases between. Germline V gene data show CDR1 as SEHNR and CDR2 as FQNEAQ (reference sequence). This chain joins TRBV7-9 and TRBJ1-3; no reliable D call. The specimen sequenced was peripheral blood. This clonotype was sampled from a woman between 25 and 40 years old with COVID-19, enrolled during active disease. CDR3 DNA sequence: TGTGCCAGCAGCTTAGCTCCGATGCGGGGAAACACCATATATTTT. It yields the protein CASSLAPMRGNTIYF.